The following is a TCR beta chain sequence with its context. V was trimmed by 4 bases and J by 4 bases, leaving 10 bases between them. Looked up from germline, CDR1 is MDHEN and CDR2 is SYDVKM. The CDR3 has 13 residues. Primers: 60 Vbeta forward and 13 Jbeta reverse. Assay used: immunoSEQ multiplex PCR; TCRdb lists only in-frame clones, some missing. The sample records 100,000 to 150,000 clones, just under 75% being singletons. The sample comes from a study of cytomegalovirus exposure and HLA in healthy donors. Sequences were obtained from PBMCs. The TCR was taken from a man aged 55-75 years in good health and CMV-seropositive. The chain carries TRBV28 and TRBJ1-2; no definite D call. For the CDR3, the DNA is TGTGCCAGCAGTTATCAGGCGCTCTATGGCTACACCTTC. Protein sequence: CASSYQALYGYTF.